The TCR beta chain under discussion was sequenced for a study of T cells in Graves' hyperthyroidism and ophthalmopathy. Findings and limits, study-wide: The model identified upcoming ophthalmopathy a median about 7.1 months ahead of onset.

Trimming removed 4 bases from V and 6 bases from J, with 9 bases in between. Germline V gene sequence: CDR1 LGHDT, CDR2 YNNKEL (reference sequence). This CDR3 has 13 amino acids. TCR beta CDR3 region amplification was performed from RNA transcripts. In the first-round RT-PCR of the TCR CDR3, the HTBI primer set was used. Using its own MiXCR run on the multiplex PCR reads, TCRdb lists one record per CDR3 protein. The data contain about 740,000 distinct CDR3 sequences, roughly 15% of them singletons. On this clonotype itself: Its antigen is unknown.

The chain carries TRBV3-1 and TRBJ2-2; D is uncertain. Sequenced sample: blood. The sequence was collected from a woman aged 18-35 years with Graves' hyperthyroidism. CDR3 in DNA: TGTGCCAGCAGCCCTACTACCGCCGGGGAGCTGTTTTTT. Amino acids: CASSPTTAGELFF. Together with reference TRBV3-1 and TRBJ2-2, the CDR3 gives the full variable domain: DTAVSQTPKYLVTQMGNDKSIKCEQNLGHDTMYWYKQDSKKFLKIMFSYNNKELIINETVPNRFSPKSPDKAHLNLHINSLELGDSAVYFCASSPTTAGELFFGEGSRLTVL.